The 15 T cell receptor beta chains below come from one sample, sequenced in a study of T cell responses to AZD1222 COVID-19 vaccine. Using immunoSEQ multiplex PCR, the repertoire was profiled, and TCRdb retains in-frame clones only, with some absent. The top ten clones hold 15% to 20% of a sample with about 150,000 clones, more than 75% of them seen once. Sample: peripheral blood, taken on day 0 of AZD1222 vaccination. These receptor sequences come from an adult in good health.

Regarding this clone: Different DNA sequences within this sample yield the same CDR3. The V gene is TRBV12-3 or TRBV12-4, the J gene TRBJ2-7; D uncertain. Trimming removed 1 base from V and 4 bases from J, with 2 bases in between. The CDR3 runs 11 residues. This CDR3 reads CASSLGYEQYF. CDR3 nucleotides: TGTGCCAGCAGTTTAGGGTACGAGCAGTACTTC.

The CDR3 here is CASSLGDAGRYGYTF. CDR3 coding DNA: TGTGCCAGCAGCTTAGGGGACGCTGGGCGCTATGGCTACACCTTC. The gene calls are TRBV7-9 and TRBJ1-2, with D perhaps matching TRBD1 (5 bases). The CDR3 has 15 residues. Germline assignment: CDR1 SEHNR and CDR2 FQNEAQ (reference sequence). Trimming removed 1 base at V and 4 bases at J, with 13 bases between.

V is TRBV7-8 and J is TRBJ1-2; D is perhaps TRBD1 (6 bases). Germline V gene data show CDR1 as SGHVS and CDR2 as FQNEAQ. This CDR3 region has 13 residues. Trimming removed 4 bases from V and 0 bases from J, with 6 bases in between. The CDR3 is CASSSGANYGYTF. In DNA form, the CDR3 reads TGTGCCAGCAGCTCAGGGGCTAACTATGGCTACACCTTC.

The V gene is TRBV7-9, the J gene TRBJ2-7; D ambiguous. V lost 5 bases and J lost 3, with 11 bases in between. Germline V CDR1 and CDR2: SEHNR, FQNEAQ (reference sequence). The CDR3 is 13 residues long. The CDR3 loop is CASSPLGNYEQYF. DNA of the CDR3: TGTGCCAGCAGCCCTCTTGGGAACTACGAGCAGTACTTC.

This clone was found a few times. This chain links TRBV13 with TRBJ2-7; 10 bases fit TRBD2. J was trimmed by 3 bases and V by 5 bases; bases with no gene match: 10. Germline CDR1 and CDR2: PRHDT and FYEKMQ (reference sequence). The CDR3 runs 16 residues. CDR3 residues: CASSPGLAEGVYEQYF. CDR3 DNA: TGTGCCAGCAGCCCCGGACTAGCGGAGGGGGTCTACGAGCAGTACTTC.

The chain employs TRBV29-1 and TRBJ1-1; 8 nucleotides agree with TRBD1. V gave up 6 bases and J gave up 1 base; unmatched junction bases: 13. The CDR3 runs to 16 residues. CDR1 is SQVTM, CDR2 ANQGSEA, per germline. The DNA of the CDR3 is TGCAGCGTCCCAGGGGGCAGGGGGATGGGGAACACTGAAGCTTTCTTT. Its translation: CSVPGGRGMGNTEAFF.

The V gene is TRBV19, the J gene TRBJ1-5; possible D gene TRBD1, 5 bases. This CDR3 is built from 14 residues. The germline V gene has CDR1 LNHDA and CDR2 SQIVND (reference sequence). V lost 7 bases and J lost 0, with 10 bases in between. The chain's CDR3 is CASTPGGSNQPQHF. CDR3 in DNA: TGTGCCAGTACCCCGGGGGGTAGCAATCAGCCCCAGCATTTT. Full variable domain (remainder filled in from reference TRBV19 and TRBJ1-5): DGGITQSPKYLFRKEGQNVTLSCEQNLNHDAMYWYRQDPGQGLRLIYYSQIVNDFQKGDIAEGYSVSREKKESFPLTVTSAQKNPTAFYLCASTPGGSNQPQHFGDGTRLSIL.

V gene TRBV28 combines with J gene TRBJ1-2, with unresolved D. This CDR3 region has 15 residues. Per germline, CDR1 MDHEN and CDR2 SYDVKM. V lost 5 bases and J lost 8, with 21 bases in between. CDR3 coding DNA: TGTGCCAGCAGTCCGGAGGACGGAACGGCACGGGGCTACACCTTC. Its translation: CASSPEDGTARGYTF.

This sequence joins TRBV7-3 and TRBJ1-1; tentative D call: TRBD1 (6 bases). Germline V lookup: CDR1 SGHTA, CDR2 FQGTGA. V was cut by 5 bases and J by 1 base, with 14 bases left in between. This CDR3 has 15 residues. CDR3 protein: CASSPQGSRNTEAFF. The CDR3 nucleotides read TGTGCCAGCAGCCCCCAGGGGAGCAGGAACACTGAAGCTTTCTTT.

The rearrangement uses TRBV2 and TRBJ1-1; perhaps TRBD1 as D (5 bases). Germline V lookup: CDR1 SNHLY, CDR2 FYNNEI. V lost 9 bases to trimming and J lost 0 bases, with 14 bases between them. The CDR3 is made up of 14 amino acids. The CDR3 spells CASFRDELNTEAFF. The CDR3, as DNA: TGTGCCAGTTTCAGGGACGAACTGAACACTGAAGCTTTCTTT.

This chain joins TRBV11-3 and TRBJ2-7; D might be TRBD1 (5 bases). The CDR3 length is 13 residues. Germline CDR1 SGHNT, CDR2 YENEEA. Deletions cut 1 base from V and 3 bases from J, with 7 bases between. CDR3 residues: CASSLGGSYEQYF. For the CDR3, the DNA is TGTGCCAGCAGCTTAGGGGGCAGCTACGAGCAGTACTTC.

V is TRBV6-4 and J is TRBJ1-2, with D possibly matching TRBD1 (6 bases). Germline CDR1 is MRHNA and CDR2 is SNTAGT. V was trimmed by 6 bases and J by 7 bases, leaving 15 bases between them. The CDR3 consists of 13 residues. The CDR3 sequence is CASSTGIDGGYTF. The CDR3 DNA sequence: TGTGCCAGCAGCACAGGGATTGATGGTGGCTACACCTTC.

This chain's CDR3 is CACTPGGGEKLFF. In DNA form, the CDR3 reads TGCGCCTGCACACCAGGGGGCGGTGAAAAACTGTTTTTT. This rearrangement joins TRBV5-1 to TRBJ1-4, with 8 nucleotides matching TRBD1. Germline V gives CDR1 SGHRS, CDR2 YFSETQ. Trimming cost V 10 bases and J 7 bases; bases outside gene matches: 9. This CDR3 spans 13 amino acids. Based on the CDR3 plus reference TRBV5-1 and TRBJ1-4, the full variable domain is KAGVTQTPRYLIKTRGQQVTLSCSPISGHRSVSWYQQTPGQGLQFLFEYFSETQRNKGNFPGRFSGRQFSNSRSEMNVSTLELGDSALYLCACTPGGGEKLFFGSGTQLSVL.

The gene calls are TRBV6-1 and TRBJ1-5; perhaps TRBD1 as D (6 bases). Germline V lookup: CDR1 MNHNS, CDR2 SASEGT. Trimming left V 3 bases short and J 3 bases short, with 18 bases between. The CDR3 contains 17 residues. CDR3 protein: CASSERRDTYSNQPQHF. As DNA, the CDR3 is TGTGCCAGCAGTGAGAGGCGGGACACCTACTCCAATCAGCCCCAGCATTTT.

V usage is TRBV24-1 and J usage is TRBJ2-2; D is possibly TRBD2 (5 bases). CDR3 size: 14 residues. Germline V gives CDR1 KGHDR, CDR2 SFDVKD. V was cut by 6 bases and J by 4 bases, with 11 bases left in between. CDR3 in amino acids: CATSRAGLTGELFF. CDR3 in DNA: TGTGCCACCAGTCGGGCAGGACTCACCGGGGAGCTGTTTTTT.